This record looks at one T cell receptor beta chain sequence and its context. This CDR3 has 15 amino acids. These data come from a study of blood T cell repertoires in COVID-19. Across the whole study: Samples representing acute and convalescent COVID-19 were sourced from the United States, Italy and Spain. The cDNA or gDNA used as material had been derived from T cells, B-cell-depleted T cells, or PBMCs.

Original methodology: Scientists estimated how many nucleated cells there were by amplifying reference gene primers. The protocol was immunoSEQ multiplex PCR, while the TCRdb copy is restricted to in-frame clones and leaves out a portion. V and J calls and clone size are as listed in that table; D and trimming were resolved from the DNA. The sample lists about 670,000 clones; more than 80% were seen once. The chain recombines TRBV1 with TRBJ2-1; the listed D gene, TRBD1, was not tested against the DNA. TRBV1 is a documented pseudogene. This TCR came from a woman younger than 35 with acute or convalescent COVID-19. Sequences were obtained from peripheral blood. The CDR3, as DNA: TGCACCAGCAGCCAATGGGGACAGGGACTTAATGAGCAGTTCTTC. This codes for CTSSQWGQGLNEQFF.